In its sample, the clone carrying this T cell receptor (beta chain) was seen many times. This specimen comes from a study of blood T cells in healthy people across ages. The authors ran a second PCR of roughly 6 to 12 cycles using a sample-barcoded 5' primer and a J-beta primer mix. Via MiXCR, TCRdb re-called the 5' RACE reads, giving one row per CDR3 protein. The table lists 1.5 million to 2 million distinct CDR3 sequences, about 30% of them singletons, with roughly 8% in the top ten. Trimming pared 4 bases from V and 3 bases from J, leaving 6 bases between. The CDR3 covers 12 residues. The chain links TRBV12-3 or TRBV12-4 to TRBJ2-5; no reliable D call. Sequenced sample: blood. This receptor was taken from a woman aged 25 to 39 in good health. CDR3 nucleotides: TGTGCCAGCAGTTCACGTAAAGAGACCCAGTACTTC. It translates to CASSSRKETQYF.